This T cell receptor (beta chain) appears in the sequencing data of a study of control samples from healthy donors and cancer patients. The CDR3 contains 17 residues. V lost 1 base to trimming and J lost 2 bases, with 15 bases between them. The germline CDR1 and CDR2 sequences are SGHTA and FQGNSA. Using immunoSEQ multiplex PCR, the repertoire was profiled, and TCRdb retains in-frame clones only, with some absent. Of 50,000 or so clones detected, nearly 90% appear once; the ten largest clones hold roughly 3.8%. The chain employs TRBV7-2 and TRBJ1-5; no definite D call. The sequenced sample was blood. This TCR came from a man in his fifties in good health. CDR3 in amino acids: CASSLEMKARGNQPQHF. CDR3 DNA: TGTGCCAGCAGCTTAGAGATGAAGGCGAGAGGCAATCAGCCCCAGCATTTT.